Listed here are 2 T cell receptor beta chains from one sample, sequenced in a study of blood T cell repertoires in COVID-19. This table comes from immunoSEQ multiplex PCR, and its TCRdb copy is limited to in-frame clones, with some not included. The repertoire holds some 94,000 clones, with about 83% as singletons. The sequencing sample was made of peripheral blood. These receptors all stem from a man between 65 and 85 years old with active or convalescent COVID-19.

This chain joins TRBV5-1 and TRBJ1-1; D perhaps matches TRBD1 (5 bases). The CDR3 is 15 residues long. Germline V lookup: CDR1 SGHRS, CDR2 YFSETQ. With 0 bases removed from V and 0 bases from J, the gap between germline ends came to 9 bases. The CDR3 DNA reads TGCGCCAGCAGCTTGGCCGGGGGGTTGAACACTGAAGCTTTCTTT. It yields the protein CASSLAGGLNTEAFF. The whole variable domain, remainder taken from reference TRBV5-1 and TRBJ1-1, is KAGVTQTPRYLIKTRGQQVTLSCSPISGHRSVSWYQQTPGQGLQFLFEYFSETQRNKGNFPGRFSGRQFSNSRSEMNVSTLELGDSALYLCASSLAGGLNTEAFFGQGTRLTVV.

The chain is built from TRBV24-1 and TRBJ2-3; 7 bases agree with TRBD2. The germline V gene encodes CDR1 KGHDR and CDR2 SFDVKD. Germline trimming cut 9 bases from V and 9 bases from J; bases unmatched to any gene: 8. The CDR3 is 12 amino acids. As DNA, the CDR3 is TGTGCCACCGGGGGGGATATGGGGACGCAGTATTTT. Translated: CATGGDMGTQYF.